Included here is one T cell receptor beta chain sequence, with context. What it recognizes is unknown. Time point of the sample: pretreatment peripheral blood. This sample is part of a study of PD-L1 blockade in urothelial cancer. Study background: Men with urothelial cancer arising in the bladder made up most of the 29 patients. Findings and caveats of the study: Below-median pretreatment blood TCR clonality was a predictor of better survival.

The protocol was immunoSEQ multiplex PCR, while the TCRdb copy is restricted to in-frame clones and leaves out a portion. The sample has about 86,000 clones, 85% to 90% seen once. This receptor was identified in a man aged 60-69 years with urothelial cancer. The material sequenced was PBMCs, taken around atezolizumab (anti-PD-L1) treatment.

CDR3 nucleotides: TGTGCCAGCAGCTTAGGCGGGGGCCACCCGTACGAGCAGTACTTC. It translates to CASSLGGGHPYEQYF. The chain uses TRBV7-2 and TRBJ2-7; the D gene is possibly TRBD2 (7 bases). Germline CDR1 SGHTA, CDR2 FQGNSA. V dropped 1 base and J dropped 4 bases, with 14 bases sitting between them. The CDR3 has 15 residues.